The 27 T cell receptor beta chains below all came from one sample that was sequenced in a study of blood T cell repertoires in COVID-19. The protocol was immunoSEQ multiplex PCR, while the TCRdb copy is restricted to in-frame clones and leaves out a portion. The table lists 250,000 to 300,000 clones, around 84% of them singletons. The sequencing sample was made of PBMCs or T cells enriched from blood (not recorded which). Source of these receptors: a man aged 30 to 39 with acute COVID-19.

The table lists this clone with a few counts. The chain uses TRBV7-9 and TRBJ1-2; D is undetermined. Germline CDR1 SEHNR, CDR2 FQNEAQ (reference sequence). The CDR3 spans 12 residues. V lost 3 bases, J lost 8 bases, and 10 bases lay in between. CDR3 in amino acids: CASSFTNTGYTF. For the CDR3, the DNA is TGTGCCAGCAGCTTCACCAACACCGGCTACACCTTC.

The chain uses TRBV15 and TRBJ2-2, with 11 bases aligning to TRBD2. This CDR3 spans 19 amino acids. V gave up 0 bases and J gave up 2 bases; unmatched junction bases: 8. Looked up from germline, CDR1 is LNHNV and CDR2 is YYDKDF (reference sequence). The CDR3 nucleotides are TGTGCCACCAGCAGAGATTACCCTAGCGGGGGGCCCAACACCGGGGAGCTGTTTTTT. This codes for CATSRDYPSGGPNTGELFF.

In DNA, the CDR3 is TGTGCCAGCAGCTTACGGGGGACTTTGAACACCGGGGAGCTGTTTTTT. Translating it yields CASSLRGTLNTGELFF. This chain uses TRBV7-6 with TRBJ2-2, with TRBD2 as a possible D gene (6 bases). In germline, CDR1 is SGHVS, CDR2 FNYEAQ. This CDR3 has 16 amino acids. Trimming took 2 bases from V and 1 from J, leaving 11 bases between them.

The chain joins TRBV4-1 to TRBJ1-2; possibly TRBD1 for D (6 bases). The CDR3 runs 13 residues. Trimming stripped 3 bases from V and 4 bases from J, with 9 bases between. CDR1 is MGHRA and CDR2 is YSYEKL in the germline V gene. CDR3 region: CASSQRQAYGYTF. The CDR3 coding sequence is TGCGCCAGCAGCCAGAGACAGGCCTATGGCTACACCTTC.

The chain employs TRBV7-2 and TRBJ1-1; D uncertain. Per the germline V gene, CDR1 is SGHTA and CDR2 is FQGNSA. This CDR3 is built from 14 residues. The V end lost 5 bases, the J end lost 2 bases, and 12 bases lay between the germline ends. Here the CDR3 DNA reads TGTGCCAGCAGCCACCTCGGACTTAACACTGAAGCTTTCTTT. This sequence encodes CASSHLGLNTEAFF.

The chain has TRBV3-1 (or the pseudogene TRBV3-2) and TRBJ1-5; a weak D match, TRBD1 (5 bases). V gave up 1 base and J gave up 0 bases, with 10 bases separating them. The CDR3 has 16 amino acids. Germline V CDR1 and CDR2: LGHDT, YNNKEL (reference sequence). The CDR3 DNA follows: TGTGCCAGCAGCCAAGGACAGCTATATAGCAATCAGCCCCAGCATTTT. Its protein product is CASSQGQLYSNQPQHF.

J is TRBJ2-3 and V is TRBV14, with TRBD2 matching over 10 bases. Germline CDR1 SGHDN, CDR2 FVKESK. After removal of 0 bases from V and 2 bases from J, the junction contained 5 bases not matched to a gene. The CDR3 is made up of 17 amino acids. The CDR3 protein is CASSQDRGLATTDTQYF. The CDR3 DNA reads as TGTGCCAGCAGCCAAGATAGGGGACTAGCGACCACAGATACGCAGTATTTT.

This chain uses TRBV7-3 with TRBJ2-2, with 8 bases fitting TRBD2. Trimming took 1 base from V and 5 from J; bases not matched to a gene: 3. Germline CDR1 and CDR2: SGHTA and FQGTGA. The CDR3 has 15 amino acids. CDR3 nucleotides: TGTGCCAGCAGCTTAATGAGCGGGAGAACCGGGGAGCTGTTTTTT. Residues: CASSLMSGRTGELFF.

This clone has just one count. The chain uses TRBV11-2 and TRBJ1-1; possible D gene TRBD1, 5 bases. Trimming pared 3 bases from V and 4 bases from J, leaving 9 bases between. Germline V gene lookup returns CDR1 SGHAT and CDR2 FQNNGV. The length of the CDR3 is 13 residues. In nucleotides, the CDR3 is TGTGCCAGCAGCTTTGGGGCGGCCACTGAAGCTTTCTTT. Amino acid sequence: CASSFGAATEAFF. Looking up the rest from reference TRBV11-2 and TRBJ1-1 gives the full variable domain: EAGVAQSPRYKIIEKRQSVAFWCNPISGHATLYWYQQILGQGPKLLIQFQNNGVVDDSQLPKDRFSAERLKGVDSTLKIQPAKLEDSAVYLCASSFGAATEAFFGQGTRLTVV.

The chain carries TRBV5-4 and TRBJ1-2; D remains ambiguous. CDR1 is SGHNT, CDR2 YYREEE, per germline (reference sequence). This CDR3 has 13 residues. Trimming left V 6 bases short and J 2 bases short, with 11 bases between. CDR3 nucleotide sequence: TGTGCCAGCACCGAACAGACCAACTATGGCTACACCTTC. As protein: CASTEQTNYGYTF.

In its sample, this clone was seen many times. The rearrangement uses TRBV5-6 and TRBJ2-1; 7 positions match TRBD2. CDR1 is SGHDT, CDR2 YYEEEE, per germline. V gave up 9 bases and J gave up 2 bases; unmatched junction bases: 8. The CDR3 runs 14 residues. The CDR3, as DNA: TGTGCCACCTCAGACAGCGGGGCCTACAATGAGCAGTTCTTC. Amino acids: CATSDSGAYNEQFF.

This chain links TRBV6-1 with TRBJ1-1, with D maybe TRBD1 (5 bases). CDR3 length: 17 amino acids. Trimming left V 4 bases short and J 0 bases short, with 18 bases between. Germline CDR1 MNHNS, CDR2 SASEGT. This CDR3 reads CASSVLLGQILNTEAFF. The DNA of the CDR3 is TGTGCCAGCAGTGTCTTGTTGGGGCAGATACTGAACACTGAAGCTTTCTTT.

This CDR3 is CASSPQSTDTQYF. The CDR3 coding sequence is TGTGCCAGCTCACCTCAGAGCACAGATACGCAGTATTTT. J is TRBJ2-3 and V is TRBV18; no clear D gene. The germline V gene has CDR1 KGHSH and CDR2 LQKENI. The CDR3 has 13 residues. Trimming took off 3 bases at V and 0 bases at J, with 4 bases between the two ends.

This clone was counted only a few times. The rearrangement uses TRBV6-4 and TRBJ2-2, with TRBD1 identical over 9 bases. Germline V gene data show CDR1 as MRHNA and CDR2 as SNTAGT. The CDR3 has 15 residues. With V trimmed by 0 bases and J by 7 bases, 3 bases remained unmatched. The CDR3 here is CASSDSATGGGELFF. In DNA form, the CDR3 reads TGTGCCAGCAGTGACTCCGCGACAGGGGGCGGGGAGCTGTTTTTT.

The chain couples TRBV16 to TRBJ1-2; 7 bases are shared with TRBD1. CDR1 is KGHSY and CDR2 is FQNENV in the germline V gene. J lost 14 bases, V lost 4 bases, and 19 bases had no gene match. This CDR3 is built from 15 residues. CDR3 DNA: TGTGCCAGCAGCCCCTATTCTCGACAGGGTATTATATCTACCTTC. Encoded protein: CASSPYSRQGIISTF.

Notes on this clone: At one end the junction does not follow the germline gene, possibly because of a read error. V usage is TRBV5-1 and J usage is TRBJ2-3; 8 nucleotides agree with TRBD1. Germline CDR1 reads SGHRS; CDR2 reads YFSETQ. The CDR3 covers 15 residues. The CDR3 bases are TGTGCCAGCAGCTTTGGACAGGGAACCACAGATACGCAGTATTTT. As protein: CASSFGQGTTDTQYF.

The chain uses TRBV9 and TRBJ1-4; possibly TRBD1 for D (5 bases). V lost 4 bases, J lost 7 bases, and 14 bases lay in between. Germline loops: CDR1 SGDLS, CDR2 YYNGEE. The CDR3 length is 14 residues. In DNA form, the CDR3 reads TGTGCCAGCAGCTTGGGACTTGGGGGTGAAAAACTGTTTTTT. Its protein product is CASSLGLGGEKLFF.

The chain joins TRBV21-1 to TRBJ2-3; TRBD2, the table's D call, was not compared with the DNA. TRBV21-1 is classified as a pseudogene. The CDR3 extends over 16 amino acids. This chain's CDR3 is CASRPKPGLGGDTQYF. The DNA for the CDR3 is TGTGCCAGCAGGCCTAAGCCGGGACTAGGGGGAGATACGCAGTATTTT.

The V and J genes are TRBV5-1 and TRBJ2-3; 14 positions match TRBD2. V lost 4 bases and J lost 4; bases outside the gene matches: 8. The CDR3 extends over 17 amino acids. Per the germline V gene, CDR1 is SGHRS and CDR2 is YFSETQ. The CDR3 reads CASSTGTTSGGADTQYF. The CDR3 DNA reads as TGCGCCAGCAGCACCGGGACGACTAGCGGGGGGGCAGATACGCAGTATTTT.

The chain links TRBV9 to TRBJ2-3; 14 bases map to TRBD2. The CDR3 has 18 residues. With V trimmed by 2 bases and J by 5 bases, 10 bases remained unmatched. Per germline, CDR1 SGDLS and CDR2 YYNGEE. In DNA form, the CDR3 reads TGTGCCAGCAGCGTGACCGGGACTAGCGGGAGCAGGGGAGATACGCAGTATTTT. Translating gives CASSVTGTSGSRGDTQYF.

J is TRBJ2-3 and V is TRBV7-2, with D uncertain. Germline lookup yields CDR1 SGHTA and CDR2 FQGNSA. Deletions cut 5 bases from V and 2 bases from J, with 11 bases between. The CDR3 runs to 14 residues. The CDR3 DNA reads as TGTGCCAGCAGCCTCACGGTTGCCACAGATACGCAGTATTTT. Protein product: CASSLTVATDTQYF.

J is TRBJ1-1 and V is TRBV6-4; D perhaps matches TRBD1 (5 bases). The V and J ends lost 4 bases and 2 bases respectively, with 11 bases between them. Looked up from germline, CDR1 is MRHNA and CDR2 is SNTAGT. CDR3 size: 14 residues. The chain's CDR3 is CASSVTQGNTEAFF. CDR3 coding DNA: TGTGCCAGCAGTGTAACCCAGGGAAACACTGAAGCTTTCTTT.

This chain connects TRBV24-1 to TRBJ2-1; no clear D gene. The CDR3 is made up of 12 amino acids. V shed 3 bases and J shed 7 bases, with 6 bases lying between them. Germline CDR1 reads KGHDR; CDR2 reads SFDVKD. The DNA of the CDR3 is TGTGCCACCAGTGATACGAGGAATGAGCAGTTCTTC. It yields the protein CATSDTRNEQFF.

The V call is TRBV7-8, the J call TRBJ1-4, with 12 positions matching TRBD1. The germline gives CDR1 SGHVS, CDR2 FQNEAQ. J was trimmed by 8 bases and V by 5 bases; bases with no gene match: 12. CDR3 length equals 17 residues. This chain's CDR3 is CASSRDRDRGRWEKLFF. The CDR3 DNA reads TGTGCCAGCAGCAGGGACCGGGACAGGGGGCGCTGGGAAAAACTGTTTTTT.

CDR3 sequence (DNA): TGTGCCAGCAGTCCGCGAGGGACAGGGACCTACGAGCAGTACGTC. Protein: CASSPRGTGTYEQYV. V and J are TRBV6-5 and TRBJ2-7; 9 bases align to TRBD1. After removal of 5 bases from V and 2 bases from J, the junction contained 7 bases not matched to a gene. The CDR3 runs 15 residues. Looked up from germline, CDR1 is MNHEY and CDR2 is SVGAGI.

In DNA, the CDR3 is TGTGCCAGCTCACCCCGGCTACCAGGGGTCGGTAACACCATATATTTT. The encoded protein is CASSPRLPGVGNTIYF. V gene TRBV18 combines with J gene TRBJ1-3, with D maybe TRBD1 (6 bases). From germline, CDR1 is KGHSH and CDR2 LQKENI. The CDR3 totals 16 residues. Trimming removed 3 bases at V and 7 bases at J, with 19 bases between.

The V gene is TRBV18, the J gene TRBJ1-1; D is uncertain. The V end lost 2 bases, the J end lost 5 bases, and 12 bases lay between the germline ends. CDR1 and CDR2 (germline): KGHSH, LQKENI. This CDR3 comprises 14 residues. CDR3 sequence (DNA): TGTGCCAGCTCACCAGAAACAGCGGGTACTGAAGCTTTCTTT. Its translation is CASSPETAGTEAFF.